Listed below are T cell receptor beta chains from one sample, sequenced in a study of blood T cell repertoires in COVID-19. Only in-frame clones appear in the TCRdb table, and some are missing; sequencing was by immunoSEQ multiplex PCR. The table shows approximately 250,000 clones, with 88% occurring only once. Material for sequencing was PBMCs or T cells enriched from blood (not recorded which). These receptors originate from a woman between 40 and 50 years old with acute COVID-19. Both conserved end residues are part of each CDR3. The order of the fields is J gene, V gene, D gene, clone size, CDR3 protein, CDR3 DNA. The D gene is left open where the match is weak. Some rows mark clone size as missing; the rest say once, few, many or name a class of expanded clone.

TRBJ1-1	TRBV7-9	NA	once	CASSLAGNTEAFF	TGTGCCAGCAGCTTGGCGGGAAACACTGAAGCTTTCTTT
TRBJ2-1	TRBV7-6	TRBD2	NA	CASSLLAGGDLYNEQFF	TGTGCCAGCAGCTTACTAGCGGGAGGAGACCTTTACAATGAGCAGTTCTTC
TRBJ1-2	TRBV25-1	NA	NA	CASSELAVAGYTF	TGTGCCAGCAGTGAATTGGCAGTAGCGGGCTACACCTTC
TRBJ1-5	TRBV23-1	TRBD1	NA	CASSRVVGQGGGSNQPQHF	TGCGCCAGCAGCCGCGTAGTGGGACAGGGAGGTGGGAGCAATCAGCCCCAGCATTTT
TRBJ2-7	TRBV10-3	TRBD2	NA	CAISDRAGESYEQYF	TGTGCCATCAGTGATCGTGCGGGAGAATCCTACGAGCAGTACTTC
TRBJ2-1	TRBV24-1	TRBD1	NA	CATSDPTGQPANEQFF	TGTGCCACCAGTGATCCAACGGGACAGCCGGCCAATGAGCAGTTCTTC
TRBJ2-3	TRBV9	NA	NA	CASSATNADTQYF	TGTGCCAGCAGCGCCACTAATGCAGATACGCAGTATTTT
TRBJ1-4	TRBV28	TRBD1	NA	CASSLRTGGPEKLFF	TGTGCCAGCAGTTTAAGGACAGGGGGCCCCGAAAAACTGTTTTTT
TRBJ2-7	TRBV10-2	NA	NA	CASSLAGVGSYEQYF	TGCGCCAGTTCCCTTGCCGGGGTGGGCTCCTACGAGCAGTACTTC
TRBJ1-1	TRBV18	NA	NA	CASSPDSNRDTEAFF	TGTGCCAGCTCACCAGATTCTAACAGGGACACTGAAGCTTTCTTT
TRBJ2-1	TRBV9	TRBD1	NA	CASSRDRGQVDEQFF	TGTGCCAGCAGCAGAGACAGGGGGCAGGTCGATGAGCAGTTCTTC
TRBJ2-1	TRBV4-1	TRBD1	NA	CASSRAGGRINEQFF	TGCGCCAGCAGCCGCGCAGGGGGAAGGATCAATGAGCAGTTCTTC
TRBJ1-5	TRBV18	TRBD1	NA	CASSPGRGDQPQHF	TGTGCCAGCTCACCAGGCAGGGGGGATCAGCCCCAGCATTTT
TRBJ1-1	TRBV21-1	NA	NA	CASSKDTGSDEAFF	TGTGCCAGCAGCAAAGACACAGGGTCGGATGAAGCTTTCTTT
TRBJ1-2	TRBV7-2	NA	NA	CASTTARTPNYGYTF	TGTGCCAGCACCACTGCCAGGACTCCTAACTATGGCTACACCTTC
TRBJ2-7	TRBV19	NA	NA	CASSIGSGAYEQYF	TGTGCCAGTAGTATTGGGTCAGGGGCGTACGAGCAGTACTTC
TRBJ2-1	TRBV9	TRBD1	NA	CASSERTGRQFF	TGTGCCAGCAGCGAACGGACAGGGCGGCAGTTCTTC
TRBJ1-5	TRBV30	NA	NA	CAWSVSGHQPQHF	TGTGCCTGGAGTGTATCAGGGCACCAGCCCCAGCATTTT
TRBJ2-3	TRBV20-1	TRBD2	NA	CSASIAGVREDTQYF	TGCAGTGCTAGTATAGCGGGAGTACGTGAGGATACGCAGTATTTT
TRBJ1-5	TRBV19	TRBD1	NA	CASSLDRGNQPQHF	TGTGCCAGTAGCCTGGACAGGGGCAATCAGCCCCAGCATTTT
TRBJ2-3	TRBV5-6	TRBD2	NA	CASSWGTSPYLVDTQYF	TGTGCCAGCAGCTGGGGGACTAGCCCGTATCTCGTGGATACGCAGTATTTT
TRBJ2-3	TRBV11-3	TRBD1	NA	CASSLGTGTGGTDTQYF	TGTGCCAGCAGCTTAGGAACCGGGACAGGGGGCACAGATACGCAGTATTTT
TRBJ1-6	TRBV5-1	NA	NA	CASSFLTGSGSGDSPLHF	TGCGCCAGCAGCTTTCTAACAGGGTCGGGGTCAGGAGATTCACCCCTCCACTTT
TRBJ1-2	TRBV20-1	TRBD1	NA	CSASRQGITF	TGCAGTGCTAGTCGACAGGGGATCACCTTC
TRBJ1-1	TRBV5-1	NA	NA	CASSSTDSRGTEAFF	TGCGCCAGCAGCTCAACGGACAGTCGGGGCACTGAAGCTTTCTTT
TRBJ2-3	TRBV5-4	TRBD2	few	CASSLFLAGRTDTQYF	TGTGCCAGCAGCTTGTTTCTAGCGGGACGCACAGATACGCAGTATTTT
TRBJ1-2	TRBV5-4	TRBD1	NA	CASSRTFTGGMINYGYTF	TGTGCCAGCAGCCGAACATTTACAGGGGGCATGATTAACTATGGCTACACCTTC
TRBJ1-2	TRBV7-8	TRBD1	NA	CASSFQETGKGGYTF	TGTGCCAGCAGCTTCCAAGAGACAGGGAAGGGAGGCTACACCTTC
TRBJ1-6	TRBV3-1/TRBV3-2	NA	NA	CASSQGSHGSEPLHF	TGTGCCAGCAGCCAAGGAAGCCACGGTTCGGAGCCCCTCCACTTT
TRBJ2-1	TRBV15	TRBD2	NA	CATSRDRASGSTSPEQFF	TGTGCCACCAGCAGAGATAGGGCTAGCGGGAGTACCAGCCCTGAGCAGTTCTTC
TRBJ1-2	TRBV28	TRBD1	NA	CASSHGTVSYGYTF	TGTGCCAGCAGCCACGGGACAGTTAGCTATGGCTACACCTTC
TRBJ1-5	TRBV20-1	NA	few	CSASTGQNYQPQHF	TGCAGTGCTAGTACGGGACAAAACTACCAGCCCCAGCATTTT
TRBJ1-6	TRBV5-5	NA	NA	CASSPRGGHAVASYNSPLHF	TGTGCCAGCAGCCCCAGAGGGGGTCATGCTGTTGCGTCCTATAATTCACCCCTCCACTTT
TRBJ2-7	TRBV28	TRBD2	NA	CASSLLAGFGEQYF	TGTGCCAGCAGTTTACTAGCGGGATTCGGGGAGCAGTACTTC
TRBJ2-1	TRBV2	TRBD1	NA	CASSGSGGLSYNEQFF	TGTGCCAGCAGTGGTTCAGGGGGTCTCTCCTACAATGAGCAGTTCTTC
TRBJ1-1	TRBV9	NA	NA	CASSVSGTEAFF	TGTGCCAGCAGCGTGTCGGGCACTGAAGCTTTCTTT
TRBJ1-2	TRBV18	TRBD1	NA	CASSRQGDYGYTF	TGTGCCAGCTCACGGCAGGGGGACTATGGCTACACCTTC
TRBJ1-4	TRBV13	TRBD1	NA	CASRSGQGAGKLFF	TGTGCCAGCAGATCTGGACAGGGGGCAGGAAAACTGTTTTTT
TRBJ2-5	TRBV5-4	NA	few	CASSLATDSETQYF	TGTGCCAGCAGCTTGGCCACGGACTCTGAGACCCAGTACTTC
TRBJ1-6	TRBV7-9	NA	NA	CASSPPGLPLIRSPLHF	TGTGCCAGCAGCCCTCCGGGACTCCCCCTCATCAGGTCACCCCTCCACTTT
TRBJ1-1	TRBV28	NA	NA	CASSWGGAAFEAFF	TGTGCCAGCAGTTGGGGAGGAGCCGCCTTTGAAGCTTTCTTT
TRBJ1-3	TRBV18	NA	NA	CASSPQERFPNTIYF	TGTGCCAGCTCACCACAGGAGAGGTTTCCGAACACCATATATTTT
TRBJ2-2	TRBV28	NA	once	CASRTQGITGELFF	TGTGCCAGCAGGACCCAGGGTATCACCGGGGAGCTGTTTTTT
TRBJ2-7	TRBV28	NA	NA	CASSLQDIYEQYF	TGTGCCAGCAGTTTGCAGGACATCTACGAGCAGTACTTC
TRBJ1-6	TRBV9	TRBD1	NA	CASNRDRDSPLHF	TGTGCCAGCAACCGGGACAGGGATTCACCCCTCCACTTT
TRBJ2-4	TRBV5-1	NA	NA	CASSFTGAKNIQYF	TGCGCCAGCAGCTTTACAGGGGCCAAAAACATTCAGTACTTC
TRBJ2-3	TRBV15	TRBD2	NA	CATSRVPGGTSDTQYF	TGTGCCACCAGCAGAGTGCCGGGAGGGACCTCAGATACGCAGTATTTT
TRBJ1-4	TRBV27	NA	NA	CASSLWGDEKLFF	TGTGCCAGCAGTTTATGGGGAGATGAAAAACTGTTTTTT
TRBJ2-1	TRBV25-1	NA	NA	CASSPSASQINEQFF	TGTGCCAGCAGTCCAAGCGCCAGCCAGATCAATGAGCAGTTCTTC
TRBJ2-1	TRBV7-8	NA	NA	CATRLRPSSYNEQFF	TGTGCCACGAGACTGAGGCCTAGCTCCTACAATGAGCAGTTCTTC
TRBJ1-1	TRBV10-2	NA	NA	CASSGQVNTEAFF	TGCGCCAGCAGTGGACAGGTGAACACTGAAGCTTTCTTT
TRBJ1-3	TRBV27	NA	NA	CASSEQGSSGNTIYF	TGTGCCAGCAGTGAGCAGGGGTCGTCGGGAAACACCATATATTTT
TRBJ1-2	TRBV3-1/TRBV3-2	NA	once	CASSQGSAANYGYTF	TGTGCCAGCAGCCAAGGGTCTGCGGCAAACTATGGCTACACCTTC